This record covers a single TCR beta chain. Seattle patients were enrolled during active infection and followed longitudinally. This sample was taken from a study of blood T cell repertoires in COVID-19. Study details: From the United States, Italy and Spain came samples of acute and convalescent COVID-19. From T cells, B-cell-depleted T cells, or PBMCs came the material, which was cDNA or gDNA.

As handled by the study authors: Reference gene primer amplification gave estimated nucleated cell counts. Assay: immunoSEQ multiplex PCR; the TCRdb copy retains only in-frame clones and omits some. V and J calls and clone size follow that table, whereas D and trimming were derived from the DNA. The data contain about 370,000 clones, more than 80% of them singletons. V shed 0 bases and J 8 bases; nucleotides not matched to a gene: 9. Germline assignment: CDR1 LGHNA and CDR2 YSLEER. This CDR3 region has 15 residues. The sample consisted of peripheral blood. This chain joins TRBV4-3 and TRBJ1-2, with TRBD1 matching over 7 bases. The clonotype originates from a woman in her twenties or thirties with COVID-19, enrolled during active disease. CDR3 region: CASSQDNTRDRGYTF. The CDR3 DNA reads TGCGCCAGCAGCCAAGATAACACAAGGGACAGAGGCTACACCTTC.